One and the same sample provided the 15 T cell receptor beta chains below, sequenced in a study of T cell changes during pregnancy in multiple sclerosis (dated by TCRdb to between 2018 and 2020). The protocol used for the library was the immunoSEQ multiplex PCR assay. This immuneACCESS table, as held by TCRdb, lists in-frame sequences with V and J called but not all clones. Of the missing ones, under half trace to an unresolved V gene in checked studies; the others have no known cause. The table for this sample lists about 87,000 clones; 90% to 95% of them were counted only once. The ten biggest clones cover 1.4% of the sample. Sequencing was performed on peripheral blood, taken in the third trimester of pregnancy. Receptors were obtained from a female donor in good health, enrolled as a control in a pregnancy study.

This clone was seen just once. The chain couples TRBV5-1 to TRBJ2-1; D perhaps matches TRBD1 (5 bases). This CDR3 is built from 15 residues. From germline, CDR1 is SGHRS and CDR2 YFSETQ. The V gene lost 2 bases and the J gene lost 8 bases, with 17 bases spanning the gap. CDR3 loop: CASSLGDGNRYEQFF. CDR3 DNA: TGCGCCAGCAGCTTAGGGGATGGCAATCGCTATGAGCAGTTCTTC.

This sequence joins TRBV15 and TRBJ2-7; a possible D gene is TRBD1 (5 bases). The V end lost 3 bases, the J end lost 2 bases, and 23 bases lay between the germline ends. Germline V gives CDR1 LNHNV, CDR2 YYDKDF (reference sequence). The CDR3 sequence is 18 residues long. CDR3 DNA: TGTGCCACCAGCAGGGAAGGAATTGCAGGGCAGCTGGCCTACGAGCAGTACTTC. This codes for CATSREGIAGQLAYEQYF.

The J gene is TRBJ1-3, the V gene TRBV6-6, with TRBD1 as a possible D gene (6 bases). Germline CDR1 is MNHNY and CDR2 is SVGAGI (reference sequence). V shed 2 bases and J shed 4 bases, with 9 bases lying between them. This CDR3 is built from 14 residues. The CDR3 is CASSYAGQGNTIYF. The CDR3 DNA reads TGTGCCAGCAGTTACGCCGGACAGGGAAACACCATATATTTT.

The V call is TRBV6-1, the J call TRBJ2-7, with 7 bases identical to TRBD1. V lost 6 bases, J lost 0 bases, and 8 bases stayed unmatched. The CDR3 is made up of 15 amino acids. In germline, CDR1 is MNHNS, CDR2 SASEGT. Here the CDR3 DNA reads TGTGCCAGCAGCCAAGGGGGACAGCTCTCCTACGAGCAGTACTTC. As protein: CASSQGGQLSYEQYF.

DNA of the CDR3: TGTGCCAGCAGCTCGGAGCGGGAGGGCCCCTTAAGCACAGATACGCAGTATTTT. Protein product: CASSSEREGPLSTDTQYF. J is TRBJ2-3 and V is TRBV7-2, with 10 bases aligning to TRBD2. The CDR3 consists of 18 residues. The V segment lost 4 bases and the J segment 0 bases; nucleotides outside the gene matches: 10. The germline V gene has CDR1 SGHTA and CDR2 FQGNSA.

V is TRBV30 and J is TRBJ2-1; TRBD2 matches 9 bases. V trimming: 0 bases; J trimming: 4 bases; junction bases outside the gene matches: 7. The CDR3 loop spans 16 amino acids. Per the germline V gene, CDR1 is GTSNPN and CDR2 is SVGIG (reference sequence). The CDR3 spells CAWSVLGTSWYNEQFF. The CDR3 region has the DNA TGTGCCTGGAGTGTACTCGGGACTAGCTGGTACAATGAGCAGTTCTTC.

This chain links TRBV10-3 with TRBJ2-1, with a possible D match to TRBD2 (6 bases). V gave up 6 bases and J gave up 16 bases, with 28 bases separating them. Germline CDR1 is ENHRY and CDR2 is SYGVKD. CDR3 length equals 15 residues. CDR3 residues: CAIRGTPDEGPSLFF. The CDR3 DNA reads TGTGCCATCAGAGGGACTCCGGACGAGGGTCCGTCTCTTTTCTTC.

This chain joins TRBV5-1 and TRBJ1-4; 9 bases are a match to TRBD1. The CDR3 spans 15 residues. Germline V gives CDR1 SGHRS, CDR2 YFSETQ. With 2 bases clipped from V and 4 bases from J, the junction kept 3 bases outside the gene matches. The CDR3 region is CASSFGDRDNEKLFF. Written as DNA, the CDR3 is TGCGCCAGCAGCTTTGGGGACAGGGATAATGAAAAACTGTTTTTT.

The V call is TRBV10-3, the J call TRBJ2-2; TRBD2 matches 8 bases. The CDR3 is 18 residues long. V lost 4 bases to trimming and J lost 6 bases; unmatched junction nucleotides: 16. Germline loops: CDR1 ENHRY, CDR2 SYGVKD. The CDR3 region is CAISAYVGLAGDAGELFF. Written as DNA, the CDR3 is TGTGCCATCAGTGCTTATGTAGGTCTAGCGGGTGATGCCGGGGAGCTGTTTTTT.

The V call is TRBV27, the J call TRBJ2-1; TRBD2 agrees at 9 bases. Trimming took 2 bases from V and 6 from J; bases not matched to a gene: 2. CDR3 size: 14 residues. The germline V gene encodes CDR1 MNHEY and CDR2 SMNVEV (reference sequence). CDR3: CASSLIAGVNEQFF. Written as DNA, the CDR3 is TGTGCCAGCAGTTTAATAGCGGGAGTCAATGAGCAGTTCTTC.

The chain couples TRBV2 to TRBJ1-2, with TRBD1 as a possible D gene (5 bases). Germline CDR1 reads SNHLY; CDR2 reads FYNNEI. Deletions cut 5 bases from V and 5 bases from J, with 15 bases between. This CDR3 spans 14 amino acids. The CDR3: CASSSGGARYGYTF. The CDR3 DNA sequence: TGTGCCAGCAGTTCGGGAGGGGCTAGGTATGGCTACACCTTC.

This clone appeared many times. The chain has TRBV5-1 and TRBJ2-3, with 9 bases lining up with TRBD2. Germline CDR1 SGHRS, CDR2 YFSETQ. V shed 4 bases and J 4 bases; nucleotides not matched to a gene: 7. The CDR3 is 15 amino acids. Here the CDR3 reads CASSPGLALSDTQYF. The CDR3 DNA follows: TGCGCCAGCAGCCCGGGACTAGCCTTATCAGATACGCAGTATTTT.

The chain links TRBV6-5 to TRBJ2-1; 8 positions match TRBD2. V shed 6 bases and J 4 bases; nucleotides not matched to a gene: 8. This CDR3 spans 15 amino acids. CDR1 is MNHEY, CDR2 SVGAGI, per germline. This CDR3 is CASSATSGDYNEQFF. The DNA for the CDR3 is TGTGCCAGCAGCGCAACTAGCGGAGATTACAATGAGCAGTTCTTC.

J is TRBJ2-1 and V is TRBV2, with D perhaps TRBD2 (6 bases). V lost 4 bases and J lost 5, with 9 bases in between. The CDR3 length is 13 residues. Germline V gives CDR1 SNHLY, CDR2 FYNNEI. CDR3 in DNA: TGTGCCAGCAGTGTAGGCGGGGACAATGAGCAGTTCTTC. Translating gives CASSVGGDNEQFF.

The chain couples TRBV10-3 to TRBJ1-2; D perhaps matches TRBD1 (6 bases). The CDR3 sequence is 16 residues long. Trimming shortened V by 3 bases and J by 2 bases, and 16 bases separated the two germline ends. The germline CDR1 and CDR2 sequences are ENHRY and SYGVKD. The CDR3 nucleotides are TGTGCCATCAGTGATGAAGGGGGATATCCAAACTATGGCTACACCTTC. It encodes CAISDEGGYPNYGYTF.